This is a list of T cell receptor beta chains from one sample in a study of naive and memory T cell subsets. TCRdb analysed the UMI-ligation and nested PCR reads with MiXCR anew, one entry per CDR3 protein. The sample lists 130,000 to 150,000 distinct CDR3 sequences, over 15% occurring once. Sequenced input: naive CD4+ T cells from blood. These receptors came from a human donor in good health. CDR3s include the opening cysteine and the closing phenylalanine or tryptophan. D genes are given only for firm matches. Clone size is given for some rows only: seen once, a few or many times, or a class if the clone is expanded.

D: NA
J: TRBJ1-1
size: NA
V: TRBV12-3/TRBV12-4
DNA: TGTGCCAGCAGTTTTCGAGGATCGAACACTGAAGCTTTCTTT
CDR3: CASSFRGSNTEAFF

D: NA
J: TRBJ2-3
size: NA
V: TRBV7-8
DNA: TGTGCCAGCAGCTTCCCCCGCGAGGGATACACAGATACGCAGTATTTT
CDR3: CASSFPREGYTDTQYF

D: NA
J: TRBJ2-7
size: few
V: TRBV29-1
DNA: TGCAGCGTTGTGGGCTCCGGGGGTATCTACGAGCAGTACTTC
CDR3: CSVVGSGGIYEQYF

D: NA
J: TRBJ2-2
size: once
V: TRBV7-7
DNA: TGTGCCATCAAGGTTCCTAGCGACACGAACACCGGGGAGCTGTTTTTT
CDR3: CAIKVPSDTNTGELFF

D: NA
J: TRBJ2-2
size: NA
V: TRBV10-1
DNA: TGCGCCAGCAGTCTCAGAGCGGGGAACACCGGGGAGCTGTTTTTT
CDR3: CASSLRAGNTGELFF

D: NA
J: TRBJ1-3
size: few
V: TRBV6-6
DNA: TGTGCCAGCAGTTGGGCGTCGGCCGGCGGAAACTCTGGAAACACCATATATTTT
CDR3: CASSWASAGGNSGNTIYF

D: NA
J: TRBJ2-1
size: NA
V: TRBV12-3/TRBV12-4
DNA: TGTGCCAGCAGTGACCCGGGATCACTGTTCGATGAGCAGTTCTTC
CDR3: CASSDPGSLFDEQFF

D: NA
J: TRBJ2-5
size: NA
V: TRBV5-1
DNA: TGCGCCAGCAGCCCGGGCGGCACGCAAGAGACCCAGTACTTC
CDR3: CASSPGGTQETQYF

D: TRBD1
J: TRBJ2-2
size: few
V: TRBV4-1
DNA: TGCGCCAGCAGCCAACCCACAGGGGGGAACACCGGGGAGCTGTTTTTT
CDR3: CASSQPTGGNTGELFF

D: NA
J: TRBJ2-3
size: NA
V: TRBV12-3/TRBV12-4
DNA: TGTGCCAGCAGTTTTCTGGATCCTAGCACAGATACGCAGTATTTT
CDR3: CASSFLDPSTDTQYF

D: TRBD2
J: TRBJ2-1
size: NA
V: TRBV6-5
DNA: TGTGCCAGCAGGCTCCTAGCGGGAGGGCGTAATGAGCAGTTCTTC
CDR3: CASRLLAGGRNEQFF

D: NA
J: TRBJ2-3
size: few
V: TRBV5-1
DNA: TGCGCCAGCAGCTTGGCCCTAGGGGCAGATACGCAGTATTTT
CDR3: CASSLALGADTQYF

D: NA
J: TRBJ2-3
size: few
V: TRBV12-3/TRBV12-4
DNA: TGTGCCAGCAGCCGGGATGGGGCTAGCACAGATACGCAGTATTTT
CDR3: CASSRDGASTDTQYF

D: NA
J: TRBJ2-7
size: NA
V: TRBV10-3
DNA: TGTGCCACACGAGGGGGACTGGGAACAGGTTCCTACGAGCAGTACTTC
CDR3: CATRGGLGTGSYEQYF

D: TRBD1
J: TRBJ1-4
size: NA
V: TRBV12-3/TRBV12-4
DNA: TGTGCCAGCAGTAATCGGGACAGGCGCGAAAAACTGTTTTTT
CDR3: CASSNRDRREKLFF

D: TRBD1
J: TRBJ1-1
size: few
V: TRBV15
DNA: TGTGCCACCAGCAGAGAAAGGTGGGCAGGGGACAGCACTGAAGCTTTCTTT
CDR3: CATSRERWAGDSTEAFF

D: NA
J: TRBJ2-3
size: few
V: TRBV5-1
DNA: TGCGCCAGCAGCTCGACTAGGAGCACAGATACGCAGTATTTT
CDR3: CASSSTRSTDTQYF

D: NA
J: TRBJ1-5
size: NA
V: TRBV18
DNA: TGTGCCAGCTCACCCAACCCGCCCGGAGGGAGAGGTAGCAATCAGCCCCAGCATTTT
CDR3: CASSPNPPGGRGSNQPQHF

D: NA
J: TRBJ1-5
size: NA
V: TRBV7-2
DNA: TGTGCCAGCAGCTCCCCATACAATCAGCCCCAGCATTTT
CDR3: CASSSPYNQPQHF

D: TRBD1
J: TRBJ1-2
size: few
V: TRBV18
DNA: TGTGCCAGCTCACGAACGACAGGGGTAAACTATGGCTACACCTTC
CDR3: CASSRTTGVNYGYTF

D: NA
J: TRBJ2-1
size: few
V: TRBV19
DNA: TGTGCCAGTAGTATCCAGGCGAGCTCCTACAATGAGCAGTTCTTC
CDR3: CASSIQASSYNEQFF

D: NA
J: TRBJ2-3
size: few
V: TRBV9
DNA: TGTGCCAGCAGCGACCGACAGCTCCTTATCACAGATACGCAGTATTTT
CDR3: CASSDRQLLITDTQYF

D: TRBD1
J: TRBJ2-1
size: NA
V: TRBV5-1
DNA: TGCGCCAGCAGCTTGGGGGGACAGAGTCATAATGAGCAGTTCTTC
CDR3: CASSLGGQSHNEQFF

D: NA
J: TRBJ1-1
size: NA
V: TRBV25-1
DNA: TGTGCCAGCCTCCCCGCCGGGACAAAATTAGAAGCTTTCTTT
CDR3: CASLPAGTKLEAFF

D: NA
J: TRBJ2-7
size: few
V: TRBV19
DNA: TGTGCCAGTAGTATAGATGTAACGGGCAGAACCTACGAGCAGTACTTC
CDR3: CASSIDVTGRTYEQYF

D: TRBD2
J: TRBJ2-1
size: few
V: TRBV5-1
DNA: TGCGCCAGCAGCGCCGGGACTAGAGACAATGAGCAGTTCTTC
CDR3: CASSAGTRDNEQFF

D: NA
J: TRBJ1-1
size: few
V: TRBV7-2
DNA: TGTGCCAGCAGGGCAGTGGCCGGTTGGGACACTGAAGCTTTCTTT
CDR3: CASRAVAGWDTEAFF

D: NA
J: TRBJ2-7
size: NA
V: TRBV20-1
DNA: TGCAGTGCCCCCCGACCCTCCGAGCAGTACTTC
CDR3: CSAPRPSEQYF

D: NA
J: TRBJ2-7
size: many
V: TRBV12-3/TRBV12-4
DNA: TGTGCCAGCAGCTCCCAAGACTCCCCTAGCTCCTACGAGCAGTACTTC
CDR3: CASSSQDSPSSYEQYF

D: NA
J: TRBJ1-2
size: NA
V: TRBV11-2
DNA: TGTGCCAGCAGCTCATGGGAAGGGCTTACTTATGGCTACACCTTC
CDR3: CASSSWEGLTYGYTF

D: NA
J: TRBJ1-5
size: NA
V: TRBV12-3/TRBV12-4
DNA: TGTGCCAGCAGTTTCAATCAGCCCCAGCATTTT
CDR3: CASSFNQPQHF

D: TRBD2
J: TRBJ2-2
size: many
V: TRBV3-1
DNA: TGTGCCAGCAGCCAGCTAGCGGGAGTAATGTCCGGGGAGCTGTTTTTT
CDR3: CASSQLAGVMSGELFF

D: TRBD2
J: TRBJ2-7
size: few
V: TRBV29-1
DNA: TGCAGCGTTGAGACTCCGGGAGGTCCGTACTTC
CDR3: CSVETPGGPYF

D: NA
J: TRBJ2-1
size: NA
V: TRBV5-1
DNA: TGCGCCAGCAGCTTGGCTACCTCCGGCTACAATGAGCAGTTCTTC
CDR3: CASSLATSGYNEQFF

D: NA
J: TRBJ2-7
size: NA
V: TRBV5-6
DNA: TGTGCCAGCAGCGCCTTGGGAGAGGCCTACGAGCAGTACTTC
CDR3: CASSALGEAYEQYF

D: NA
J: TRBJ1-1
size: few
V: TRBV2
DNA: TGTGCCAGCAGACAGGGATGGAACACTGAAGCTTTCTTT
CDR3: CASRQGWNTEAFF

D: NA
J: TRBJ2-2
size: NA
V: TRBV7-3
DNA: TGTGCCAGCAGCTTACAGACAGATGGCACCGGGGAGCTGTTTTTT
CDR3: CASSLQTDGTGELFF

D: TRBD2
J: TRBJ2-1
size: few
V: TRBV4-2
DNA: TGTGCCAGCAGCCCGACTAGCTCAGTTGAGCAGTTCTTC
CDR3: CASSPTSSVEQFF

D: NA
J: TRBJ1-4
size: NA
V: TRBV5-1
DNA: TGCGCCAGCAGCAGGAACAGGGTAAAAAATGAAAAACTGTTTTTT
CDR3: CASSRNRVKNEKLFF

D: NA
J: TRBJ1-6
size: many
V: TRBV7-2
DNA: TGTGCCAGCAGCCGCGCGACAAATTCACCCCTCCACTTT
CDR3: CASSRATNSPLHF

D: NA
J: TRBJ2-3
size: NA
V: TRBV24-1
DNA: TGTGCCACCAGTGATTTAGCGGAAAGCACAGATACGCAGTATTTT
CDR3: CATSDLAESTDTQYF

D: TRBD2
J: TRBJ2-7
size: NA
V: TRBV4-1
DNA: TGCGCCAGCAGCCTGGGGACTAGCGGGACGGGCTACGAGCAGTACTTC
CDR3: CASSLGTSGTGYEQYF